This note documents a single TCR beta chain sequence. Its antigen is unknown. These data originate in a study of post-analysis software for immune sequencing data. General study findings and limits: Significantly lower normalized Chao1 diversity was seen in multiple sclerosis patients than in controls. Controls had lower frequencies than patients of a few TRBV segments, which included TRBV5-6, TRBV5-1 and TRBV20-1. Samples sharing a preparation batch grouped tightly together when assessed by F measure.

The CDR3 loop spans 15 amino acids. The germline V and J ends were trimmed by 4 bases and 0 bases, with 10 bases remaining between them. Germline CDR1 SGHDN, CDR2 FVKESK. TCR beta libraries were prepared from cDNA with unique molecular identifiers. TCRdb re-derived calls from the PCR reads in MiXCR, one entry per CDR3 protein. Of around 770,000 distinct CDR3 sequences detected, about half appear once; the ten largest clones hold 4.9%. The clonotype originates from a girl aged 5-17 years with multiple sclerosis. The rearrangement joins TRBV14 to TRBJ2-1, with D perhaps given as TRBD1 or TRBD2 (5 bases each). The sample was blood. For the CDR3, the DNA is TGTGCCAGCAGCCTGCGAGGGACCTCCTACAATGAGCAGTTCTTC. It is translated as CASSLRGTSYNEQFF.